The source of this TCR beta chain is a study of neurological immune-mediated disorders. Synthesis of cDNA used 5'RACE (with 10-nucleotide random UMIs). TCRdb independently ran MiXCR on the 5' RACE reads; one entry per CDR3 protein. The sample includes tens of thousands of distinct CDR3 sequences, approximately 3.6% of them seen just once. This clonotype came up many times. Its specificity is unknown. V was shortened by 6 bases and J by 0 bases, with 13 bases between the two germline ends. In germline, CDR1 is SNHLY, CDR2 FYNNEI. The CDR3 extends over 15 amino acids. Study outcomes and limitations: HTLV-1-associated myelopathy led in TCR clonal expansion, while multiple sclerosis ranked lowest, below healthy controls. Phylogenetically, 18 of 34 multiple sclerosis patients' repertoires fell into one related-CDR3 cluster, a possible signature.

The receptor comes from a woman in her 40s with multiple sclerosis. The V call is TRBV2, the J call TRBJ2-3; a possible D gene is TRBD2 (6 bases). Sequencing was performed on CD4+ T cells from blood. The CDR3 protein is CASSGTATSTDTQYF. Written as DNA, the CDR3 is TGTGCCAGCAGCGGGACTGCGACTAGCACAGATACGCAGTATTTT.